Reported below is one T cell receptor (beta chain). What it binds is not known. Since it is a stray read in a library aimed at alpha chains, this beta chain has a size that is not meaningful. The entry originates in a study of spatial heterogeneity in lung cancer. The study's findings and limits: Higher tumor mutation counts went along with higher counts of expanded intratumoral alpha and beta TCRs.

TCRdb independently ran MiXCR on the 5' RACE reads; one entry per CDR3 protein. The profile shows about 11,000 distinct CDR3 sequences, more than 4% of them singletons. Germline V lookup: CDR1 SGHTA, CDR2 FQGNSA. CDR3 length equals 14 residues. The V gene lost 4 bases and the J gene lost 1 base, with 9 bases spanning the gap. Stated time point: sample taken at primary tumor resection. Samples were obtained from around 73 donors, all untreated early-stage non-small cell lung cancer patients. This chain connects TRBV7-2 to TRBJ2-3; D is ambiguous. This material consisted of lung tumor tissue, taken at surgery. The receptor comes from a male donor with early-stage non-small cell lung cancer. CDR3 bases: TGTGCCAGCAGCTCGATGAAGGGCACAGATACGCAGTATTTT. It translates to CASSSMKGTDTQYF.